These 22 T cell receptor beta chains originate from one sample sequenced in a study of OX40 agonist ivuxolimab in advanced cancers. Sequencing used immunoSEQ multiplex PCR; TCRdb keeps in-frame clones, though not all of them. This sample has tens of thousands of clones; 75% to 90% occur once, and the top ten carry approximately 11%. The sequencing here drew on CD4+ or CD8+ T cells sorted from blood, taken in a trial of the OX40 agonist ivuxolimab. These receptors all come from an adult with an advanced solid tumor such as melanoma, head and neck, liver or kidney cancer.

V is TRBV2 and J is TRBJ1-5, with D unclear. The V and J ends lost 2 bases and 4 bases respectively, with 6 bases between them. The germline CDR1 and CDR2 sequences are SNHLY and FYNNEI. The CDR3 loop spans 13 amino acids. The CDR3 is CASSEFPNQPQHF. For the CDR3, the DNA is TGTGCCAGCAGTGAATTTCCGAATCAGCCCCAGCATTTT.

V and J are TRBV30 and TRBJ2-7, with 7 bases identical to TRBD1. This CDR3 contains 13 residues. J lost 3 bases, V lost 2 bases, and 4 bases had no gene match. The germline V gene encodes CDR1 GTSNPN and CDR2 SVGIG (reference sequence). CDR3 loop: CAWSRGQLYEQYF. The CDR3 DNA reads as TGTGCCTGGAGTAGGGGACAGCTCTACGAGCAGTACTTC.

The chain carries TRBV27 and TRBJ2-2, with D perhaps TRBD2 (6 bases). This CDR3 region has 15 residues. Trimming removed 4 bases at V and 4 bases at J, with 13 bases between. The germline V gene has CDR1 MNHEY and CDR2 SMNVEV (reference sequence). The CDR3 coding sequence is TGTGCCAGCAGTTACGCCCGGGAGCCCACCGGGGAGCTGTTTTTT. Amino acid sequence: CASSYAREPTGELFF.

This clone was seen once. The chain joins TRBV10-3 to TRBJ2-3, with 10 bases lining up with TRBD2. CDR3 size: 14 residues. Unmatched junction bases numbered 8, after V lost 8 bases and J lost 6 bases. Germline V gives CDR1 ENHRY, CDR2 SYGVKD. The CDR3 DNA is TGTGCCATCTCGGCTAGCGGGAGTGCTGATACGCAGTATTTT. It encodes CAISASGSADTQYF.

On this clone itself: The sample contains more than one DNA sequence encoding this CDR3. This sequence joins TRBV29-1 and TRBJ2-7, with D possibly being TRBD1 (5 bases). Germline V gene data show CDR1 as SQVTM and CDR2 as ANQGSEA. The CDR3 consists of 12 residues. The V end was cut by 2 bases, the J end by 0 bases, with 5 bases between. The CDR3: CSVEQGSYEQYF. Here the CDR3 DNA reads TGCAGCGTTGAACAGGGCTCCTACGAGCAGTACTTC.

This chain connects TRBV7-9 to TRBJ1-1, with TRBD1 matching over 9 bases. Trimming at V came to 3 bases and at J to 4 bases, leaving 3 bases not matched to a gene. This CDR3 has 14 residues. The germline V gene encodes CDR1 SEHNR and CDR2 FQNEAQ (reference sequence). In nucleotides, the CDR3 is TGTGCCAGCAGCTTCGCGACAGGGGGCACTGAAGCTTTCTTT. Its protein is CASSFATGGTEAFF.

The chain employs TRBV6-5 and TRBJ2-3; no definite D call. Between the trimmed V and J ends, which lost 0 bases and 2 bases, there was a span of 6 bases. The CDR3 loop spans 14 amino acids. Germline V CDR1 and CDR2: MNHEY, SVGAGI. The CDR3 here is CASSYSGPTDTQYF. Here the CDR3 DNA reads TGTGCCAGCAGTTACTCAGGCCCCACAGATACGCAGTATTTT.

The chain recombines TRBV25-1 with TRBJ1-1; a weak D match, TRBD1 (5 bases). The CDR3 runs to 15 residues. CDR1 MGHDK and CDR2 SYGVNS come from the germline V gene. V lost 3 bases, J lost 5 bases, and 16 bases lay in between. The CDR3 loop is CASSDWGGRGTEAFF. The CDR3 bases are TGTGCCAGCAGTGATTGGGGAGGGCGGGGGACTGAAGCTTTCTTT.

The V call is TRBV7-2, the J call TRBJ1-1, with unresolved D. Germline-derived CDR1 and CDR2 are SGHTA and FQGNSA. The CDR3 covers 14 residues. V was shortened by 5 bases and J by 0 bases, with 10 bases between the two germline ends. CDR3 bases: TGTGCCAGCAGCATAGGTATTATGAACACTGAAGCTTTCTTT. Amino acid sequence: CASSIGIMNTEAFF.

This chain connects TRBV4-1 to TRBJ2-7; TRBD1 or TRBD2 may be the D gene (6 bases each). Between the trimmed V and J ends, which lost 0 bases and 3 bases, there was a span of 12 bases. Looked up from germline, CDR1 is MGHRA and CDR2 is YSYEKL. The CDR3 has 15 amino acids. The CDR3 nucleotides are TGCGCCAGCAGCCAAGATAGGGGGGAAGTCTACGAGCAGTACTTC. Protein sequence: CASSQDRGEVYEQYF.

This clone occurred once. J is TRBJ1-6 and V is TRBV30; tentative D call: TRBD1 (6 bases). CDR1 and CDR2 (germline): GTSNPN, SVGIG (reference sequence). With 3 bases removed from V and 9 bases from J, the gap between germline ends came to 24 bases. CDR3 length equals 17 residues. DNA for the CDR3: TGTGCCTGGAGGGTCCACCCTGGAGGGGGATTAGGTTCACCCCTCCACTTT. Protein sequence: CAWRVHPGGGLGSPLHF.

This rearrangement joins TRBV7-9 to TRBJ1-4; 7 bases line up with TRBD1. J was trimmed by 7 bases and V by 6 bases; bases with no gene match: 8. Germline-derived CDR1 and CDR2 are SEHNR and FQNEAQ (reference sequence). The CDR3 totals 14 residues. The CDR3 loop reads CASSPTGVFEKLFF. CDR3 DNA sequence: TGTGCCAGCAGTCCTACAGGGGTTTTTGAAAAACTGTTTTTT.

V is TRBV21-1 and J is TRBJ2-7. TRBV21-1 is a documented pseudogene. The CDR3 has 16 residues. The CDR3 coding sequence is TGTGCCAGCAGCAAGTCGGCCATGGGGTTCTCCTACGAGCAGTACTTC. It translates to CASSKSAMGFSYEQYF.

The chain has TRBV6-6 and TRBJ2-7; D unresolved. CDR1 and CDR2 (germline): MNHNY, SVGAGI (reference sequence). Trimming removed 6 bases from V and 6 bases from J, with 12 bases in between. This CDR3 has 12 residues. Written as DNA, the CDR3 is TGTGCCAGCAGCTCGCCGTCGGCCGAGCAGTACTTC. It is translated as CASSSPSAEQYF.

The chain recombines TRBV6-1 with TRBJ1-2; 7 bases fit TRBD1. Germline CDR1 reads MNHNS; CDR2 reads SASEGT. This CDR3 has 14 amino acids. Unmatched junction bases numbered 11, after V lost 6 bases and J lost 7 bases. CDR3 residues: CASSQDRVLGGYTF. As DNA, the CDR3 is TGTGCCAGCAGCCAAGACAGGGTATTAGGTGGCTACACCTTC.

This clone was seen only once. The V gene is TRBV28, the J gene TRBJ2-5; D not resolved. The CDR3 totals 13 residues. CDR1 and CDR2 (germline): MDHEN, SYDVKM. Trimming removed 5 bases from V and 3 bases from J, with 10 bases in between. The CDR3 DNA reads TGTGCCAGCAGTCATTTGCGCAAAGAGACCCAGTACTTC. It is translated as CASSHLRKETQYF.

This clone was counted a few times. The chain joins TRBV30 to TRBJ2-3, with 7 bases that match TRBD2. CDR1 is GTSNPN, CDR2 SVGIG, per germline (reference sequence). The CDR3 runs to 14 residues. Unmatched junction bases numbered 2, after V lost 2 bases and J lost 0 bases. CDR3 protein: CAWSPGLSTDTQYF. DNA of the CDR3: TGTGCCTGGAGTCCGGGACTAAGCACAGATACGCAGTATTTT.

The chain is built from TRBV4-1 and TRBJ1-1, with 7 bases matching TRBD1. The junction had 8 bases not matched to a gene; V was cut back by 6 bases and J by 4 bases. The CDR3 consists of 14 residues. Germline CDR1 and CDR2: MGHRA and YSYEKL. In nucleotides, the CDR3 is TGCGCCAGCAGAAAGGGGGCAGGGGGCACTGAAGCTTTCTTT. Its protein product is CASRKGAGGTEAFF.

The rearrangement joins TRBV4-2 to TRBJ1-2; weak D call: TRBD1 (5 bases). The CDR3 length is 17 residues. Germline loops: CDR1 LGHNA, CDR2 YNFKEQ. V was shortened by 4 bases and J by 1 base, with 19 bases between the two germline ends. CDR3 bases: TGTGCCAGCAGCCTTCCTGAGACAGTCCCTGTTAACTATGGCTACACCTTC. Translation gives CASSLPETVPVNYGYTF.

The chain has TRBV7-6 and TRBJ2-5; 8 bases match TRBD2. Germline CDR1 is SGHVS and CDR2 is FNYEAQ. Trimming took 5 bases from V and 5 from J; bases not matched to a gene: 19. The CDR3 consists of 18 residues. The CDR3 region is CASSARHGGGPSKETQYF. CDR3 bases: TGTGCCAGCAGCGCCCGACACGGGGGGGGGCCCTCGAAGGAGACCCAGTACTTC.

The CDR3, as DNA: TGTGCCAGCAGTTACTCAGTGAGCTCTGGAAACACCATATATTTT. Its translation: CASSYSVSSGNTIYF. The chain combines TRBV6-5 with TRBJ1-3; D gene uncertain. V was trimmed by 0 bases and J by 0 bases, leaving 6 bases between them. The germline CDR1 and CDR2 sequences are MNHEY and SVGAGI. The CDR3 runs 15 residues.

V and J are TRBV5-8 and TRBJ1-2; a weak D match, TRBD1 (6 bases). The CDR3 extends over 11 amino acids. The V gene lost 10 bases and the J gene lost 8 bases, with 15 bases spanning the gap. Germline V gene data show CDR1 as SGHTS and CDR2 as YDEGEE. The CDR3 DNA reads TGTGCCTCACGCACAGGGCGCGGCTACACCTTC. Residues: CASRTGRGYTF.